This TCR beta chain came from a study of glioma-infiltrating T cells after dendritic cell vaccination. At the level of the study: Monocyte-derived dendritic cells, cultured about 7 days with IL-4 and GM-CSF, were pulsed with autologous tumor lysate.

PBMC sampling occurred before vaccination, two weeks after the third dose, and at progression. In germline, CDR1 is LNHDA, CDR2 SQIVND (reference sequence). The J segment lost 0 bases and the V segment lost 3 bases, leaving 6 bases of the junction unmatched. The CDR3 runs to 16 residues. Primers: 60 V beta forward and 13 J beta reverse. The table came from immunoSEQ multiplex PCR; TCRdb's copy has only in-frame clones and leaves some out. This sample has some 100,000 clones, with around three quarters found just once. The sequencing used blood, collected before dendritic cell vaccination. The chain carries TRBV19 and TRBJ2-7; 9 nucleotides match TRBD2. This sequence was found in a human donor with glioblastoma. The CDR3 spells CASSIGLAGASYEQYF. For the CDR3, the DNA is TGTGCCAGTAGTATCGGCTTAGCGGGGGCCTCCTACGAGCAGTACTTC.